Listed here are 22 T cell receptor beta chains from one sample, sequenced in a study of low-dose radiotherapy and immunotherapy resistance in tumors. TRAV and TRBV primers primed cDNA for both TCRalpha and TCRbeta. PCR amplification of the TCRs was performed with Phusion for 20 to 25 PCR cycles, and it relied on a constant-region primer together with a V-primer adapter. MiXCR, run by TCRdb on the reads, gives a single entry per CDR3 protein. Altogether approximately 84,000 distinct CDR3 sequences are present, around 17% being singletons, with the ten largest covering about 2.8%. This sample's time point: before trial treatment. The material was PBMCs, obtained before treatment. The receptor source for this set is a male donor with prostate cancer.

This clonotype has a count of ten or more. This chain links TRBV12-3 or TRBV12-4 with TRBJ2-3, with D possibly being TRBD2 (5 bases). The CDR3 is 16 residues long. V shed 6 bases and J shed 9 bases, with 25 bases lying between them. The CDR3 protein is CASSLLRAGKDRTQYF. CDR3 nucleotides: TGTGCCAGCAGCCTCTTGCGGGCCGGAAAGGATCGGACGCAGTATTTT.

This clonotype was counted at least ten times. This chain links TRBV7-8 with TRBJ2-7; 11 bases agree with TRBD2. V dropped 2 bases and J dropped 2; count of bases not matched to a gene: 5. CDR1 is SGHVS, CDR2 FQNEAQ, per germline. The CDR3 has 16 residues. CDR3 in amino acids: CASSLQTSGATYEQYF. CDR3 coding DNA: TGTGCCAGCAGCTTACAGACTAGCGGGGCTACCTACGAGCAGTACTTC.

This clonotype was observed at least ten times. V gene TRBV20-1 combines with J gene TRBJ2-4, with TRBD2 matching 12 bases. Germline V gives CDR1 DFQATT, CDR2 SNEGSKA (reference sequence). This CDR3 has 13 amino acids. V was pared by 4 bases and J by 7 bases, with 2 bases of the junction left unmatched. This CDR3 is CSAMGTSGNIQYF. The CDR3 DNA sequence: TGCAGTGCTATGGGGACTAGCGGGAACATTCAGTACTTC.

In this sample, this clonotype turned up many times. The J gene is TRBJ2-1, the V gene TRBV18; D may match TRBD1 or TRBD2 (5 bases each). The CDR3 extends over 17 amino acids. Deletions cut 2 bases from V and 0 bases from J, with 14 bases between. Germline V lookup: CDR1 KGHSH, CDR2 LQKENI. The CDR3 DNA follows: TGTGCCAGCTCACCATCGACCTCAGGGAGCTCCTACAATGAGCAGTTCTTC. It encodes CASSPSTSGSSYNEQFF.

The chain joins TRBV12-3 or TRBV12-4 to TRBJ2-3; D remains ambiguous. Trimming shortened V by 3 bases and J by 0 bases, and 19 bases separated the two germline ends. This CDR3 region has 18 residues. The CDR3 DNA reads TGTGCCAGCAGTTTCTTCCAGTCATACCTTTCTAGCACAGATACGCAGTATTTT. As protein: CASSFFQSYLSSTDTQYF.

This chain connects TRBV6-1 to TRBJ1-5, with D hard to call. Trimming removed 6 bases from V and 1 base from J, with 4 bases in between. The CDR3 loop spans 12 amino acids. Per the germline V gene, CDR1 is MNHNS and CDR2 is SASEGT. The DNA for the CDR3 is TGTGCCAGCAGAGGAAGCAATCAGCCCCAGCATTTT. Its translation: CASRGSNQPQHF.

This clonotype has at least ten counts. This chain uses TRBV27 with TRBJ1-5; 10 positions agree with TRBD1. The CDR3 loop spans 13 amino acids. The germline CDR1 and CDR2 sequences are MNHEY and SMNVEV (reference sequence). The V gene end was trimmed by 3 bases and the J gene end by 8 bases; junction bases not matched to a gene: 1. The CDR3 region is CASSFGTGEPQHF. The CDR3 DNA follows: TGTGCCAGCAGTTTTGGGACAGGGGAGCCCCAGCATTTT.

This clonotype was recorded many times. V gene TRBV6-6 combines with J gene TRBJ1-2; D uncertain. This CDR3 contains 14 residues. The V end was cut by 1 base, the J end by 5 bases, with 11 bases between. Germline values: CDR1 MNHNY, CDR2 SVGAGI (reference sequence). CDR3 loop: CASSYFSADYGYTF. CDR3 DNA sequence: TGTGCCAGCAGTTACTTCTCGGCTGATTATGGCTACACCTTC.

Comments on this clonotype: It is likely a read error: a sequence one base away is far more abundant. J is TRBJ2-7 and V is TRBV6-1; weak D call: TRBD1 (5 bases). This CDR3 region has 11 residues. Trimming stripped 7 bases from V and 7 bases from J, with 11 bases between. Germline V gene data show CDR1 as MNHNS and CDR2 as SASEGT. CDR3 bases: TGTGCCAGCATCCAGGGAAATGAGCAGTACTTC. This sequence encodes CASIQGNEQYF.

There are many counts of this clonotype. The chain links TRBV4-1 to TRBJ1-6; perhaps TRBD1 as D (5 bases). The germline V gene has CDR1 MGHRA and CDR2 YSYEKL. V was pared by 5 bases and J by 9 bases, with 11 bases between. The CDR3 covers 13 residues. The CDR3, as DNA: TGCGCCAGCAGCTCTCCAGGGTTTTCACCCCTCCACTTT. This encodes CASSSPGFSPLHF.

This clonotype has ten or more counts. The J gene is TRBJ2-7, the V gene TRBV4-1; D is perhaps TRBD1 (5 bases). Germline CDR1 and CDR2: MGHRA and YSYEKL. There are 15 residues in the CDR3. V shed 1 base and J shed 3 bases, with 13 bases lying between them. The CDR3 region is CASSQVPAGFYEQYF. The CDR3 region has the DNA TGCGCCAGCAGCCAAGTTCCCGCAGGGTTCTACGAGCAGTACTTC.

In this sample, this clonotype turned up many times. The chain combines TRBV7-8 with TRBJ2-7; perhaps D is TRBD1 or TRBD2 (5 bases each). CDR3 length: 12 residues. V was clipped by 1 base and J by 12 bases, with 13 bases between them. The germline gives CDR1 SGHVS, CDR2 FQNEAQ. In DNA form, the CDR3 reads TGTGCCAGCAGCTTAGAGCAGGGACCTGGGTACTTC. Protein: CASSLEQGPGYF.

This clonotype was picked up many times. The chain recombines TRBV11-2 with TRBJ1-3; 7 bases are shared with TRBD1. CDR1 and CDR2 from the germline V gene are SGHAT and FQNNGV. V gave up 8 bases and J gave up 2 bases; unmatched junction bases: 9. The CDR3 has 15 amino acids. The CDR3: CASGDSTGAGNTIYF. In DNA, the CDR3 is TGTGCCAGCGGCGATTCCACAGGGGCTGGAAACACCATATATTTT.

Many counts were recorded for this clonotype. The V and J genes are TRBV20-1 and TRBJ2-4; D unclear. The length of the CDR3 is 17 residues. The V and J ends lost 7 bases and 4 bases respectively, with 26 bases between them. Looked up from germline, CDR1 is DFQATT and CDR2 is SNEGSKA (reference sequence). In DNA, the CDR3 is TGCAGTGTTTCGATCCCTGACGGAGCTTCCCTAAAAAACATTCAGTACTTC. Its protein is CSVSIPDGASLKNIQYF.

This clonotype was observed at least ten times. The chain links TRBV30 to TRBJ1-2; tentative D call: TRBD1 (6 bases). This CDR3 region has 11 residues. The V gene's germline CDR1 is GTSNPN and CDR2 SVGIG (reference sequence). Trimming removed 3 bases from V and 10 bases from J, with 12 bases in between. CDR3 DNA sequence: TGTGCCTGGAGCCAACAGGGAATCTACACCTTC. It specifies CAWSQQGIYTF. Full variable domain (missing parts from reference TRBV30 and TRBJ1-2): SQTIHQWPATLVQPVGSPLSLECTVEGTSNPNLYWYRQAAGRGLQLLFYSVGIGQISSEVPQNLSASRPQDRQFILSSKKLLLSDSGFYLCAWSQQGIYTFGSGTRLTVV.

Many counts were recorded for this clonotype. The V and J genes are TRBV6-5 and TRBJ1-1, with a weak D call TRBD1 (5 bases). The length of the CDR3 is 17 residues. The germline V gene encodes CDR1 MNHEY and CDR2 SVGAGI. The V end was cut by 0 bases, the J end by 2 bases, with 16 bases between. This chain's CDR3 is CASSYSRGLRLNTEAFF. As DNA, the CDR3 is TGTGCCAGCAGTTACTCGAGGGGTCTGCGCCTAAACACTGAAGCTTTCTTT.

This clonotype was seen at least ten times. The J gene is TRBJ1-2, the V gene TRBV5-1; D possibly corresponds to TRBD1 (6 bases). Germline V CDR1 and CDR2: SGHRS, YFSETQ. Trimming left V 4 bases short and J 9 bases short, with 16 bases between. CDR3 size: 13 residues. CDR3 protein: CASSLTGLSRYTF. The CDR3 nucleotides are TGCGCCAGCAGCCTCACAGGGTTGTCACGCTACACCTTC.

With respect to this clonotype: A far bigger clonotype differs at one base, so this is likely a read error. The J gene is TRBJ2-3, the V gene TRBV6-5; weak D call: TRBD2 (5 bases). The CDR3 covers 16 residues. V was trimmed by 6 bases and J by 0 bases, leaving 16 bases between them. Germline CDR1 and CDR2: MNHEY and SVGAGI. This CDR3 reads CASSPAQAVSTDTQYF. CDR3 sequence (DNA): TGTGCCAGCAGCCCAGCCCAAGCGGTGAGCACAGATACGCAGTATTTT.

This clonotype showed up many times. The J gene is TRBJ2-7, the V gene TRBV14; no reliable D call. V was trimmed by 6 bases and J by 2 bases, leaving 11 bases between them. The CDR3 is 13 residues long. CDR1 is SGHDN and CDR2 is FVKESK in the germline V gene. CDR3 loop: CASRPGRTYEQYF. The CDR3 nucleotides are TGTGCCAGCAGACCCGGTAGGACCTACGAGCAGTACTTC.

This clonotype was counted many times. This chain links TRBV20-1 with TRBJ2-3, with 9 bases aligning to TRBD2. The junction had 4 bases not matched to a gene; V was cut back by 6 bases and J by 0 bases. CDR1 and CDR2 (germline): DFQATT, SNEGSKA (reference sequence). The CDR3 is 14 residues long. CDR3 coding DNA: TGCAGTGCCCGACTAGCGGATAGCACAGATACGCAGTATTTT. It is translated as CSARLADSTDTQYF.

There are many counts of this clonotype. V is TRBV19 and J is TRBJ1-5, with a possible D match to TRBD1 (6 bases). Trimming took off 6 bases at V and 4 bases at J, with 10 bases between the two ends. Per germline, CDR1 LNHDA and CDR2 SQIVND (reference sequence). The CDR3 is 13 residues long. The CDR3 region is CASRGQHNQPQHF. DNA for the CDR3: TGTGCCAGTAGAGGACAGCATAATCAGCCCCAGCATTTT. Drawing the rest from reference TRBV19 and TRBJ1-5, the complete variable domain is DGGITQSPKYLFRKEGQNVTLSCEQNLNHDAMYWYRQDPGQGLRLIYYSQIVNDFQKGDIAEGYSVSREKKESFPLTVTSAQKNPTAFYLCASRGQHNQPQHFGDGTRLSIL.

The chain recombines TRBV10-3 with TRBJ1-1; TRBD1 matches at 9 bases. This CDR3 contains 14 residues. Germline V gives CDR1 ENHRY, CDR2 SYGVKD. Germline trimming cut 8 bases from V and 5 bases from J; bases unmatched to any gene: 9. CDR3 DNA sequence: TGTGCCATCGGAAAGGACAGGGGACAGACTGAAGCTTTCTTT. Translating it yields CAIGKDRGQTEAFF.